Each of the 21 T cell receptor beta chains below was sequenced from the same sample in a study of regulatory and conventional T cells in RAG deficiency. Genomic DNA came from blood conventional CD4+ T cells gated CD25-low CD127-high. Libraries were prepared by immunoSEQ multiplex PCR; TCRdb keeps only in-frame clonotypes and omits some of them. The sample shows more than 8,500 clones, just under 95% of them seen only once. The specimen sequenced was CD4+ effector T cells sorted from blood. Receptor source: a human donor with RAG deficiency presenting as severe combined immunodeficiency.

The J gene is TRBJ2-1, the V gene TRBV12-5, with D possibly TRBD1 on 6 matching bases. CDR1 and CDR2 from the germline V gene are LGHNT and FRNRAP. The CDR3 spans 15 residues. The V gene lost 6 bases and the J gene lost 2 bases, with 14 bases spanning the gap. The CDR3 nucleotides read TGTGCTAGTGGCCTAACAGGGTACCCCTACAATGAGCAGTTCTTC. Its translation is CASGLTGYPYNEQFF.

The chain employs TRBV5-1 and TRBJ2-5; possibly TRBD2 for D (6 bases). V was cut by 1 base and J by 5 bases, with 15 bases left in between. There are 15 residues in the CDR3. From germline, CDR1 is SGHRS and CDR2 YFSETQ. The CDR3 reads CASSLNQGGMETQYF. The CDR3 nucleotides read TGCGCCAGCAGCTTGAACCAGGGAGGCATGGAGACCCAGTACTTC.

This clone appeared once. This rearrangement joins TRBV11-3 to TRBJ2-3, with D unresolved. This CDR3 spans 13 amino acids. V lost 1 base, J lost 1 base, and 3 bases lay in between. Per germline, CDR1 SGHNT and CDR2 YENEEA. The CDR3: CASSLAGTDTQYF. CDR3 coding DNA: TGTGCCAGCAGCTTAGCGGGCACAGATACGCAGTATTTT.

This clone was seen just once. The chain carries TRBV29-1 and TRBJ2-3, with a possible D match to TRBD1 (6 bases). Looked up from germline, CDR1 is SQVTM and CDR2 is ANQGSEA. With 4 bases removed from V and 0 bases from J, the gap between germline ends came to 11 bases. The CDR3 spans 14 residues. The CDR3 here is CSVGGPPSTDTQYF. In DNA, the CDR3 is TGCAGCGTTGGGGGGCCACCTAGCACAGATACGCAGTATTTT.

V and J are TRBV4-3 and TRBJ2-2; weak D call: TRBD1 (5 bases). Germline CDR1 is LGHNA and CDR2 is YSLEER. V was shortened by 0 bases and J by 4 bases, with 6 bases between the two germline ends. The CDR3 has 14 amino acids. The CDR3 is CASSQDRGTGELFF. The DNA for the CDR3 is TGCGCCAGCAGCCAAGATAGGGGCACCGGGGAGCTGTTTTTT.

The chain combines TRBV4-2 with TRBJ2-7, with TRBD1 matching 10 bases. The germline V gene encodes CDR1 LGHNA and CDR2 YNFKEQ. CDR3 size: 13 residues. V shed 6 bases and J 3 bases; nucleotides not matched to a gene: 2. This chain's CDR3 is CASRRTGGYEQYF. The CDR3 nucleotides read TGTGCCAGCAGACGGACAGGGGGCTACGAGCAGTACTTC.

The chain is built from TRBV12-5 and TRBJ2-2; no clear D. Deletions cut 6 bases from V and 1 base from J, with 6 bases between. The CDR3 length is 13 residues. CDR1 is LGHNT, CDR2 FRNRAP, per germline. The CDR3 region is CASGRRNTGELFF. The CDR3, as DNA: TGTGCTAGTGGAAGGAGGAACACCGGGGAGCTGTTTTTT.

The chain links TRBV20-1 to TRBJ1-2; no reliable D call. This CDR3 comprises 11 residues. With 4 bases removed from V and 10 bases from J, the gap between germline ends came to 13 bases. CDR1 is DFQATT and CDR2 is SNEGSKA in the germline V gene (reference sequence). The CDR3 sequence is CSATGPEAYTF. The DNA for the CDR3 is TGCAGTGCTACCGGGCCCGAAGCCTACACCTTC.

The chain recombines TRBV4-3 with TRBJ1-1; D uncertain. The CDR3 covers 13 residues. Germline CDR1 reads LGHNA; CDR2 reads YSLEER. V lost 1 base and J 3 bases, leaving 6 bases between the germline ends. The CDR3 protein is CASSQVADTEAFF. The DNA for the CDR3 is TGCGCCAGCAGCCAAGTCGCGGACACTGAAGCTTTCTTT.

This chain links TRBV5-1 with TRBJ1-2; a weak D match, TRBD1 (6 bases). The V and J ends lost 0 bases and 0 bases respectively, with 15 bases between them. Germline CDR1 SGHRS, CDR2 YFSETQ. The CDR3 contains 17 residues. The CDR3 DNA sequence: TGCGCCAGCAGCTTGGGGTTCCGGGGGCCGCCTAACTATGGCTACACCTTC. Its translation is CASSLGFRGPPNYGYTF.

The genes are TRBV11-2 and TRBJ2-3, with 14 bases that match TRBD2. CDR1 SGHAT and CDR2 FQNNGV come from the germline V gene. The CDR3 contains 17 residues. With 4 bases clipped from V and 6 bases from J, the junction kept 9 bases outside the gene matches. The CDR3 sequence: CASSSRLAGGVLDTQYF. DNA of the CDR3: TGTGCCAGCAGCTCCAGACTAGCGGGAGGGGTTTTGGATACGCAGTATTTT.

The chain joins TRBV7-2 to TRBJ2-5; D is uncertain. The CDR3 runs to 14 residues. The germline V gene has CDR1 SGHTA and CDR2 FQGNSA. V lost 4 bases to trimming and J lost 4 bases, with 13 bases between them. The DNA of the CDR3 is TGTGCCAGCAGCTCGCAGGTTGGTAGAGAGACCCAGTACTTC. It specifies CASSSQVGRETQYF. The variable domain in full, with the rest retrieved from reference TRBV7-2 and TRBJ2-5, is GAGVSQSPSNKVTEKGKDVELRCDPISGHTALYWYRQSLGQGLEFLIYFQGNSAPDKSGLPSDRFSAERTGGSVSTLTIQRTQQEDSAVYLCASSSQVGRETQYFGPGTRLLVL.

Of note for this clone: This same CDR3 is encoded by further DNA sequences in the sample. This chain's CDR3 is CASSTPGTGELFF. In DNA, the CDR3 is TGTGCCAGCTCGACACCAGGGACCGGGGAGCTGTTTTTT. The chain links TRBV5-4 to TRBJ2-2, with D maybe TRBD1 (5 bases). Trimming cost V 7 bases and J 5 bases, with 12 bases left between them. The CDR3 spans 13 residues. Germline lookup yields CDR1 SGHNT and CDR2 YYREEE (reference sequence).

The rearrangement joins TRBV28 to TRBJ2-7, with TRBD2 matching 7 bases. Germline loops: CDR1 MDHEN, CDR2 SYDVKM. The V segment lost 1 base and the J segment 4 bases; nucleotides outside the gene matches: 4. The CDR3 has 14 amino acids. The CDR3 nucleotides are TGTGCCAGCAGTTTATCGGGAGGCCCGTACGAGCAGTACTTC. This translates into CASSLSGGPYEQYF.

This chain links TRBV9 with TRBJ2-5; no reliable D call. V lost 4 bases and J lost 4, with 8 bases in between. Per the germline V gene, CDR1 is SGDLS and CDR2 is YYNGEE. The CDR3 runs to 12 residues. The CDR3 is CASSLPSETQYF. Written as DNA, the CDR3 is TGTGCCAGCAGCCTCCCCTCAGAGACCCAGTACTTC.

V gene TRBV10-3 combines with J gene TRBJ1-4; perhaps TRBD1 as D (6 bases). V lost 2 bases and J 7 bases, leaving 8 bases between the germline ends. The CDR3 contains 13 residues. Germline lookup yields CDR1 ENHRY and CDR2 SYGVKD. This CDR3 reads CAISETGSEKLFF. CDR3 sequence (DNA): TGTGCCATCAGTGAGACAGGGAGTGAAAAACTGTTTTTT.

The chain has TRBV5-1 and TRBJ2-6; 12 bases match TRBD1. V lost 0 bases and J lost 2; bases outside the gene matches: 3. The CDR3 totals 18 residues. Germline V CDR1 and CDR2: SGHRS, YFSETQ. CDR3 amino acids: CASSLAGTGGAGANVLTF. The CDR3 nucleotides read TGCGCCAGCAGCTTGGCCGGGACAGGGGGCGCTGGGGCCAACGTCCTGACTTTC.

The chain carries TRBV2 and TRBJ2-2, with 8 positions matching TRBD1. Unmatched junction bases numbered 9, after V lost 8 bases and J lost 7 bases. From germline, CDR1 is SNHLY and CDR2 FYNNEI. The CDR3 is made up of 14 amino acids. The CDR3 loop reads CASGPGQENGELFF. CDR3 DNA sequence: TGTGCCAGCGGTCCGGGACAGGAAAACGGGGAGCTGTTTTTT.

This chain connects TRBV19 to TRBJ2-1; D call uncertain. CDR1 and CDR2 (germline): LNHDA, SQIVND (reference sequence). CDR3 size: 13 residues. Trimming removed 3 bases from V and 2 bases from J, with 5 bases in between. Written as DNA, the CDR3 is TGTGCCAGTAGTATGCGCACCTACAATGAGCAGTTCTTC. Amino acids: CASSMRTYNEQFF.

The V and J genes are TRBV15 and TRBJ2-3, with 7 bases lining up with TRBD1. J lost 4 bases, V lost 4 bases, and 8 bases had no gene match. Per the germline V gene, CDR1 is LNHNV and CDR2 is YYDKDF (reference sequence). The CDR3 contains 15 residues. The CDR3 DNA follows: TGTGCCACCAGCACCCGACAGGGAAGGGCAGATACGCAGTATTTT. The encoded protein is CATSTRQGRADTQYF.

This clone was observed once. The chain recombines TRBV27 with TRBJ2-3, with 11 bases identical to TRBD2. Trimming removed 4 bases from V and 4 bases from J; junction bases left unmatched: 13. The CDR3 is 18 amino acids. Germline loops: CDR1 MNHEY, CDR2 SMNVEV (reference sequence). The CDR3 nucleotides are TGTGCCAGCAGTTGGGGAGGTAGCGGGAGGGGGGTAGCAGATACGCAGTATTTT. This sequence encodes CASSWGGSGRGVADTQYF.